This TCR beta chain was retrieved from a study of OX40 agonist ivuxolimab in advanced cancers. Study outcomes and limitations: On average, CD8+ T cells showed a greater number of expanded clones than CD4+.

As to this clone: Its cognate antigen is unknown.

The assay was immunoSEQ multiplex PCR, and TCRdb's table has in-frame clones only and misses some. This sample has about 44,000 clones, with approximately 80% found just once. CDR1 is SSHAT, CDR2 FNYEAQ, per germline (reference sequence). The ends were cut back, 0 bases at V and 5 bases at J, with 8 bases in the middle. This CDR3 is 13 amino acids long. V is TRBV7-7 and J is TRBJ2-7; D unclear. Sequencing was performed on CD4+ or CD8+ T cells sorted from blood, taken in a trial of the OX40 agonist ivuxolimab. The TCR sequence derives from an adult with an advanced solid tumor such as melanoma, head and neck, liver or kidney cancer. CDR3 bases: TGTGCCAGCAGCTTAGCGTATTCTGACGAGCAGTACTTC. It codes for CASSLAYSDEQYF.